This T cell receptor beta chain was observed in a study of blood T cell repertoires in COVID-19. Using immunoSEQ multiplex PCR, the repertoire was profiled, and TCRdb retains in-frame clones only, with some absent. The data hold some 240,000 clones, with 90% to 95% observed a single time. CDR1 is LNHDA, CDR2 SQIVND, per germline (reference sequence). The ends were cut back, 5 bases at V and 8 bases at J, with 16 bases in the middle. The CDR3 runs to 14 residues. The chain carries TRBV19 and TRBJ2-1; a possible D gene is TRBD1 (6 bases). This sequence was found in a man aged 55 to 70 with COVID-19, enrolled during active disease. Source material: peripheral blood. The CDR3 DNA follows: TGTGCCAGTAGTCCTGGGGGCAGTGTGGATGAGCAGTTCTTC. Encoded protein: CASSPGGSVDEQFF.